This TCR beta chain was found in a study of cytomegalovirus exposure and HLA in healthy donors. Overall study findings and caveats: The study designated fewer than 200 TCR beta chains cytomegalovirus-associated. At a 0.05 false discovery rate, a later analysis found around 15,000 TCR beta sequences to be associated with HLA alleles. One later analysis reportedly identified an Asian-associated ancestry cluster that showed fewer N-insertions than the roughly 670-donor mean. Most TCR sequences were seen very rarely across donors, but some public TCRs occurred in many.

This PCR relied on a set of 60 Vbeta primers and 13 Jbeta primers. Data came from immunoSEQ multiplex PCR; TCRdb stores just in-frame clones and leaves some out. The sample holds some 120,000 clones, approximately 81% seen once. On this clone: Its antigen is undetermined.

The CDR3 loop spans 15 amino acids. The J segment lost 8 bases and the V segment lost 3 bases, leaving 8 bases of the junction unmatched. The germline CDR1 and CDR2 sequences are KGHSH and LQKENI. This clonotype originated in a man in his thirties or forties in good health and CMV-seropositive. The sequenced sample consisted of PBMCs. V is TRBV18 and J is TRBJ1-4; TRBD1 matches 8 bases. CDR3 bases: TGTGCCAGCTCACCGTCGACAGGGGTGGGCGAAAAACTGTTTTTT. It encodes CASSPSTGVGEKLFF.